The 25 T cell receptor beta chains listed next were all sequenced from one sample in a study of blood T cell repertoires in COVID-19. The method was immunoSEQ multiplex PCR; TCRdb's version includes in-frame clones alone and lacks a portion of them. The sample yields fewer than 250,000 clones, about 89% seen once. Sequencing was carried out using peripheral blood. These receptors were taken from a woman aged 60-70 years who had recovered from COVID-19.

Regarding this clone: One end of the junction does not line up with germline, which may come from a read error. The chain carries TRBV7-7 and TRBJ2-5, with 7 bases lining up with TRBD2. Germline CDR1 SSHAT, CDR2 FNYEAQ (reference sequence). CDR3 length: 15 residues. DNA of the CDR3: TGTGCTAGCAGCTTAGGGGCGGGGGTGTCAGAGACCCAGTACTTC. This sequence encodes CASSLGAGVSETQYF.

This rearrangement joins TRBV7-2 to TRBJ2-7; 10 nucleotides align to TRBD1. This CDR3 has 15 residues. V gave up 1 base and J gave up 5 bases; unmatched junction bases: 5. In germline, CDR1 is SGHTA, CDR2 FQGNSA. CDR3 residues: CASSLVGTGVDEQYF. The CDR3 DNA follows: TGTGCCAGCAGCTTAGTTGGGACAGGGGTGGACGAGCAGTACTTC.

This clone was observed a handful of times. V gene TRBV24-1 combines with J gene TRBJ2-2; D is unresolved. This CDR3 comprises 15 residues. Germline values: CDR1 KGHDR, CDR2 SFDVKD. The V end lost 7 bases, the J end lost 8 bases, and 19 bases lay between the germline ends. The CDR3 reads CATRRSVGRGGELFF. CDR3 nucleotides: TGTGCCACCAGAAGAAGCGTAGGAAGAGGAGGGGAGCTGTTTTTT.

The gene calls are TRBV29-1 and TRBJ1-2; D not certain. Trimming took 7 bases from V and 5 from J, leaving 11 bases between them. The CDR3 length is 11 residues. CDR1 and CDR2 from the germline V gene are SQVTM and ANQGSEA. As DNA, the CDR3 is TGCAGCGCCATGCGGGGATATGGCTACACCTTC. Amino acid sequence: CSAMRGYGYTF.

The chain links TRBV29-1 to TRBJ1-2, with 7 bases fitting TRBD1. Germline-derived CDR1 and CDR2 are SQVTM and ANQGSEA. The CDR3 covers 14 residues. With V trimmed by 0 bases and J by 1 base, 2 bases remained unmatched. CDR3 sequence: CSVEEGQNNYGYTF. CDR3 sequence (DNA): TGCAGCGTTGAAGAGGGACAGAATAACTATGGCTACACCTTC.

The gene calls are TRBV16 and TRBJ1-2; D may be TRBD1 (6 bases). The CDR3 has 13 residues. In germline, CDR1 is KGHSY, CDR2 FQNENV. V was shortened by 3 bases and J by 8 bases, with 13 bases between the two germline ends. CDR3 nucleotide sequence: TGTGCCAGCAGCCACCCTCCTGGGGGCGGCTACACCTTC. As protein: CASSHPPGGGYTF.

The gene calls are TRBV5-8 and TRBJ1-2, with 8 nucleotides matching TRBD1. The CDR3 sequence is 16 residues long. Trimming removed 0 bases from V and 2 bases from J; junction bases left unmatched: 6. In germline, CDR1 is SGHTS, CDR2 YDEGEE. This CDR3 is CASSLARDRPNYGYTF. The CDR3 region has the DNA TGTGCCAGCAGCTTGGCCCGGGACAGGCCGAACTATGGCTACACCTTC.

The chain carries TRBV7-2 and TRBJ2-7; D gene uncertain. Germline loops: CDR1 SGHTA, CDR2 FQGNSA. Trimming pared 1 base from V and 0 bases from J, leaving 10 bases between. The CDR3 loop spans 15 amino acids. As DNA, the CDR3 is TGTGCCAGCAGCTTAGAAGCTACGAGCTCCTACGAGCAGTACTTC. It encodes CASSLEATSSYEQYF.

CDR3 nucleotides: TGTGCCACCAGCATACTAGCGGGGCTGAACCAAGAGACCCAGTACTTC. It encodes CATSILAGLNQETQYF. The gene calls are TRBV15 and TRBJ2-5; 10 bases fit TRBD2. The junction had 5 bases not matched to a gene; V was cut back by 4 bases and J by 0 bases. The CDR3 sequence is 16 residues long. Looked up from germline, CDR1 is LNHNV and CDR2 is YYDKDF (reference sequence).

V usage is TRBV3-1 (or the pseudogene TRBV3-2) and J usage is TRBJ2-3; the match to TRBD2 covers 9 bases. CDR1 and CDR2 (germline): LGHDT, YNNKEL (reference sequence). Trimming took 4 bases from V and 1 from J; bases not matched to a gene: 9. The CDR3 extends over 17 amino acids. The CDR3 sequence: CASSPPSGGPRTDTQYF. The CDR3 DNA sequence: TGTGCCAGCAGCCCGCCAAGCGGGGGGCCTCGCACAGATACGCAGTATTTT.

This clone was picked up many times. Written as DNA, the CDR3 is TGTGCCAGCAGCTTAATCCCCCGCCGGTTCACCAATTCACCCCTCCACTTT. Its protein is CASSLIPRRFTNSPLHF. The chain uses TRBV13 and TRBJ1-6; no definite D call. From germline, CDR1 is PRHDT and CDR2 FYEKMQ (reference sequence). V was clipped by 2 bases and J by 7 bases, with 18 bases between them. The CDR3 consists of 17 residues.

The chain recombines TRBV15 with TRBJ1-6; a weak D match, TRBD1 (6 bases). Trimming took 9 bases from V and 9 from J, leaving 18 bases between them. Germline lookup yields CDR1 LNHNV and CDR2 YYDKDF (reference sequence). The CDR3 covers 14 residues. The CDR3, as DNA: TGTGCCACAGAGAACAGGGTGAGGGCTTCACCCCTCCACTTT. It encodes CATENRVRASPLHF.

This sequence joins TRBV28 and TRBJ2-3, with D tentatively TRBD1 (7 bases). Per germline, CDR1 MDHEN and CDR2 SYDVKM. The CDR3 consists of 14 residues. Trimming removed 5 bases from V and 4 bases from J, with 13 bases in between. The DNA for the CDR3 is TGTGCCAGCAGTCGCGGGACAGTTTCAGATACGCAGTATTTT. It codes for CASSRGTVSDTQYF.

The CDR3 nucleotides are TGCGCCAGCAGCGGCAGGGGGGCTATCACAGATACGCAGTATTTT. Protein: CASSGRGAITDTQYF. The genes are TRBV5-1 and TRBJ2-3; maybe TRBD1 (7 bases). Germline V gene lookup returns CDR1 SGHRS and CDR2 YFSETQ. Trimming left V 4 bases short and J 2 bases short, with 14 bases between. CDR3 length: 15 amino acids.

The chain recombines TRBV2 with TRBJ1-1, with D hard to call. Trimming removed 3 bases from V and 3 bases from J, with 17 bases in between. The CDR3 extends over 16 amino acids. The germline V gene encodes CDR1 SNHLY and CDR2 FYNNEI. CDR3 loop: CASSDGQRGLDTEAFF. The DNA of the CDR3 is TGTGCCAGCAGTGACGGCCAGCGCGGTTTGGACACTGAAGCTTTCTTT.

In DNA, the CDR3 is TGTGCCAGCAGCCAAGAGATGTCGGTAGGGGCAACTAATGAAAAACTGTTTTTT. Residues: CASSQEMSVGATNEKLFF. This rearrangement joins TRBV14 to TRBJ1-4, with a tentative D call TRBD1 (5 bases). Germline V lookup: CDR1 SGHDN, CDR2 FVKESK. This CDR3 is built from 18 residues. The ends were cut back, 0 bases at V and 0 bases at J, with 14 bases in the middle. Complete variable domain (other parts from reference TRBV14 and TRBJ1-4): EAGVTQFPSHSVIEKGQTVTLRCDPISGHDNLYWYRRVMGKEIKFLLHFVKESKQDESGMPNNRFLAERTGGTYSTLKVQPAELEDSGVYFCASSQEMSVGATNEKLFFGSGTQLSVL.

The chain couples TRBV11-1 to TRBJ2-5; TRBD2 aligns across 11 bases. From germline, CDR1 is SGHAT and CDR2 FQDESV (reference sequence). The CDR3 runs 15 residues. V shed 5 bases and J 4 bases; nucleotides not matched to a gene: 6. The CDR3 nucleotides read TGTGCCAGCAGCCCTCTCGGACTAGCGGGAGAGACCCAGTACTTC. Translation gives CASSPLGLAGETQYF.

J is TRBJ1-5 and V is TRBV24-1; D call uncertain. CDR3 size: 13 residues. Trimming stripped 7 bases from V and 4 bases from J, with 10 bases between. The germline V gene has CDR1 KGHDR and CDR2 SFDVKD. CDR3: CATSATPNQPQHF. As DNA, the CDR3 is TGTGCCACCAGCGCGACACCTAATCAGCCCCAGCATTTT.

This clone was observed a single time. J is TRBJ1-6 and V is TRBV19, with TRBD1 as a possible D gene (5 bases). The germline V gene has CDR1 LNHDA and CDR2 SQIVND (reference sequence). Trimming shortened V by 6 bases and J by 7 bases, and 7 bases separated the two germline ends. This CDR3 contains 12 residues. CDR3 in amino acids: CASSRANSPLHF. The CDR3 bases are TGTGCCAGTAGCAGGGCAAATTCACCCCTCCACTTT.

This clone was seen a few times. The chain couples TRBV7-6 to TRBJ2-1; TRBD2 might be the D (6 bases). The CDR3 has 14 residues. In germline, CDR1 is SGHVS, CDR2 FNYEAQ. Trimming pared 6 bases from V and 7 bases from J, leaving 16 bases between. The CDR3 nucleotides read TGTGCCAGCAGTCACCGGGACTCCCCTAATGAGCAGTTCTTC. Translating it yields CASSHRDSPNEQFF.

This chain links TRBV5-1 with TRBJ2-5, with D possibly matching TRBD2 (7 bases). The CDR3 is 15 residues long. Germline CDR1 SGHRS, CDR2 YFSETQ. Trimming took off 0 bases at V and 5 bases at J, with 14 bases between the two ends. The CDR3 nucleotides are TGCGCCAGCAGCTTGGCGGGTTCGGGGGGCGAGACCCAGTACTTC. It specifies CASSLAGSGGETQYF.

This rearrangement joins TRBV11-1 to TRBJ2-7, with D hard to call. Germline CDR1 SGHAT, CDR2 FQDESV (reference sequence). V was pared by 5 bases and J by 2 bases, with 13 bases between. The CDR3 consists of 14 residues. The chain's CDR3 is CASSQPRWPYEQYF. The CDR3 DNA sequence: TGTGCCAGCAGCCAACCCCGTTGGCCCTACGAGCAGTACTTC.

The sample holds one count of this clone. This chain uses TRBV11-3 with TRBJ1-1, with D unclear. Per germline, CDR1 SGHNT and CDR2 YENEEA. Deletions cut 6 bases from V and 0 bases from J, with 20 bases between. The CDR3 length is 17 residues. CDR3 region: CASSPKTQGGVNTEAFF. The CDR3 coding sequence is TGTGCCAGCAGTCCGAAAACACAAGGCGGCGTGAACACTGAAGCTTTCTTT.

The chain joins TRBV5-5 to TRBJ1-4; TRBD1 is a possible D gene (5 bases). This CDR3 has 16 amino acids. From germline, CDR1 is SGHKS and CDR2 YYEKEE (reference sequence). Trimming took off 5 bases at V and 2 bases at J, with 16 bases between the two ends. CDR3 in amino acids: CASSGQGGTTNEKLFF. The CDR3 nucleotides are TGTGCCAGCAGTGGGCAGGGTGGAACGACTAATGAAAAACTGTTTTTT.

This sequence joins TRBV20-1 and TRBJ1-2; D is undetermined. Germline V gene sequence: CDR1 DFQATT, CDR2 SNEGSKA (reference sequence). The V end lost 6 bases, the J end lost 4 bases, and 9 bases lay between the germline ends. This CDR3 comprises 11 residues. In DNA, the CDR3 is TGCAGTGCCCCTGTGTCCTATGGCTACACCTTC. Encoded protein: CSAPVSYGYTF.